One sample yielded the 15 T cell receptor beta chains listed below, sequenced in a study of Ad26.COV2.S vaccination and SARS-CoV-2 variants (dated by TCRdb to the early 2020s). The library was produced with the immunoSEQ multiplex PCR assay. What TCRdb holds here is the immuneACCESS table cut down to in-frame rearrangements. Part of the clones is not present; checked against another copy, under half of the missing clones reflect an unresolved V gene, and the others are unexplained. For this sample the table gives some 420,000 clones, of which roughly 90% were detected only once. The ten largest make up about 4% of the sample. The treatment or condition label corresponds to: 15 to 20 received Ad26.COV2.S at low or high dose, single or two shots; roughly five received placebo; per-sample allocation not given. For vaccine and placebo recipients, repertoires were sequenced using samples collected on day 63 after the first injection.

The sequencing here drew on peripheral blood, taken in a trial of Ad26.COV2.S vaccine versus placebo. These receptors came from a person aged 18-60 years who received the Ad26.COV2.S COVID-19 vaccine or a placebo.

V gene TRBV20-1 combines with J gene TRBJ1-5, with unresolved D. From germline, CDR1 is DFQATT and CDR2 SNEGSKA (reference sequence). V lost 0 bases and J 11 bases, leaving 8 bases between the germline ends. The CDR3 contains 11 residues. The CDR3 DNA is TGCAGTGCTAGAGACCAACTAACCCAGCATTTT. It yields the protein CSARDQLTQHF.

The CDR3 loop is CASSGGTGYIQPQHF. The CDR3 nucleotides are TGTGCCAGCAGTGGGGGGACAGGGTATATTCAGCCCCAGCATTTT. This sequence joins TRBV2 and TRBJ1-5; TRBD1 matches 9 bases. Germline V gene lookup returns CDR1 SNHLY and CDR2 FYNNEI. CDR3 length equals 15 residues. V lost 4 bases, J lost 6 bases, and 7 bases stayed unmatched.

V and J are TRBV5-5 and TRBJ1-6; no clear D gene. The V and J ends lost 0 bases and 12 bases respectively, with 10 bases between them. CDR1 is SGHKS and CDR2 is YYEKEE in the germline V gene (reference sequence). The CDR3 is 13 residues long. CDR3 region: CASSLVVWKPLHF. CDR3 sequence (DNA): TGTGCCAGCAGCTTGGTGGTTTGGAAACCCCTCCACTTT.

The V gene is TRBV9, the J gene TRBJ2-5; 8 bases are shared with TRBD2. Per germline, CDR1 SGDLS and CDR2 YYNGEE. The CDR3 extends over 16 amino acids. V trimming: 0 bases; J trimming: 5 bases; junction bases outside the gene matches: 9. CDR3 bases: TGTGCCAGCAGCGTAGGGGCCCGGGGGGGCCTTGAGACCCAGTACTTC. This codes for CASSVGARGGLETQYF.

The J gene is TRBJ2-1, the V gene TRBV5-1, with TRBD1 as a possible D gene (6 bases). Trimming removed 4 bases from V and 5 bases from J, with 16 bases in between. The CDR3 totals 15 residues. Germline CDR1 and CDR2: SGHRS and YFSETQ. The CDR3 sequence: CASSEDRALHNEQFF. The CDR3 region has the DNA TGCGCCAGCAGCGAGGACAGAGCTCTACACAATGAGCAGTTCTTC.

This clone came up once. This chain links TRBV4-1 with TRBJ2-7; no firm D call. The germline CDR1 and CDR2 sequences are MGHRA and YSYEKL. The V gene lost 1 base and the J gene lost 2 bases, with 9 bases spanning the gap. CDR3 size: 14 residues. The CDR3 region has the DNA TGCGCCAGCAGCCAAGTTGGCGGTACCTACGAGCAGTACTTC. It specifies CASSQVGGTYEQYF.

The rearrangement uses TRBV28 and TRBJ2-5; TRBD1 matches at 9 bases. Germline loops: CDR1 MDHEN, CDR2 SYDVKM. The junction had 10 bases not matched to a gene; V was cut back by 6 bases and J by 2 bases. This CDR3 spans 16 amino acids. The DNA for the CDR3 is TGTGCCAGCAGGTCCGGGACAGGGCTTTGGCAAGAGACCCAGTACTTC. Protein: CASRSGTGLWQETQYF. The variable domain in full, completed from reference TRBV28 and TRBJ2-5, reads DVKVTQSSRYLVKRTGEKVFLECVQDMDHENMFWYRQDPGLGLRLIYFSYDVKMKEKGDIPEGYSVSREKKERFSLILESASTNQTSMYLCASRSGTGLWQETQYFGPGTRLLVL.

The chain has TRBV28 and TRBJ1-2; TRBD1 agrees at 7 bases. Germline-derived CDR1 and CDR2 are MDHEN and SYDVKM. Unmatched junction bases numbered 8, after V lost 6 bases and J lost 1 base. The CDR3 spans 15 residues. The CDR3 DNA reads TGTGCCAGCAGCTTCCGTAGGGGGCTTAACTATGGCTACACCTTC. Translated: CASSFRRGLNYGYTF.

V and J are TRBV13 and TRBJ2-3; 8 nucleotides match TRBD1. This CDR3 comprises 15 residues. Trimming cost V 4 bases and J 2 bases; bases outside gene matches: 5. CDR1 PRHDT and CDR2 FYEKMQ come from the germline V gene (reference sequence). The CDR3 loop is CASSSRTGITDTQYF. The CDR3 nucleotides read TGTGCCAGCAGCTCCCGGACAGGGATCACAGATACGCAGTATTTT.

The chain recombines TRBV7-2 with TRBJ2-3, with TRBD1 identical over 9 bases. V trimming: 5 bases; J trimming: 6 bases; junction bases outside the gene matches: 6. The length of the CDR3 is 14 residues. Germline V gives CDR1 SGHTA, CDR2 FQGNSA. CDR3 bases: TGTGCCAGCAGCAAGGGACAGGGTATCGATACGCAGTATTTT. It codes for CASSKGQGIDTQYF.

This chain uses TRBV19 with TRBJ1-2; 9 positions match TRBD1. CDR3 length: 15 residues. The J segment lost 10 bases and the V segment lost 1 base, leaving 10 bases of the junction unmatched. CDR1 is LNHDA and CDR2 is SQIVND in the germline V gene (reference sequence). CDR3 protein: CASSIAHPGQGYYTF. The CDR3 DNA reads as TGTGCCAGTAGTATAGCGCATCCGGGACAGGGTTACTACACCTTC.

On this clone itself: Other DNA variants within this sample encode the same CDR3. The chain couples TRBV19 to TRBJ2-3; D uncertain. With 3 bases removed from V and 0 bases from J, the gap between germline ends came to 4 bases. Per the germline V gene, CDR1 is LNHDA and CDR2 is SQIVND (reference sequence). The CDR3 consists of 13 residues. As DNA, the CDR3 is TGTGCCAGTAGTATGGGCAGCACAGATACGCAGTATTTT. Its protein product is CASSMGSTDTQYF.

J is TRBJ1-1 and V is TRBV14; 9 positions match TRBD1. The V gene end was trimmed by 4 bases and the J gene end by 2 bases; junction bases not matched to a gene: 8. Germline CDR1 SGHDN, CDR2 FVKESK. This CDR3 is built from 16 residues. As DNA, the CDR3 is TGTGCCAGCAGCCTCAGCCCGGGACAGGGAAACACTGAAGCTTTCTTT. Its protein is CASSLSPGQGNTEAFF.

CDR3 coding DNA: TGTGCCAGCAGCTTACTCTTAAGCGGGGGTTCCTACAATGAGCAGTTCTTC. It translates to CASSLLLSGGSYNEQFF. This chain links TRBV7-6 with TRBJ2-1, with TRBD2 matching 8 bases. V trimming: 2 bases; J trimming: 1 base; junction bases outside the gene matches: 7. The CDR3 is 17 amino acids. Germline CDR1 reads SGHVS; CDR2 reads FNYEAQ.

This sequence joins TRBV6-2 or TRBV6-3 and TRBJ2-7; D might be TRBD2 (6 bases). The CDR3 consists of 16 residues. Germline lookup yields CDR1 MNHEY and CDR2 SVGEGT. Trimming left V 4 bases short and J 0 bases short, with 16 bases between. The CDR3 coding sequence is TGTGCCAGCAGTTCCCTGGCGGGGTTTTACTCCTACGAGCAGTACTTC. Translating gives CASSSLAGFYSYEQYF.